This T cell receptor beta chain comes out of a study of technical replicates of blood from a handful of donors. The CDR3 runs to 15 residues. Germline CDR1 and CDR2: SGHTA and FQGTGA. Unmatched junction bases numbered 7, after V lost 4 bases and J lost 8 bases. Assay: immunoSEQ multiplex PCR; the TCRdb copy retains only in-frame clones and omits some. The sample holds about 100,000 clones, 95% seen once. Sequenced input: T cells isolated from PBMCs. The source of this sequence is a human donor in good health. J is TRBJ1-4 and V is TRBV7-3, with 10 bases that match TRBD1. The CDR3 reads CASSSAGTGEEKLFF. Written as DNA, the CDR3 is TGTGCCAGCAGCTCGGCCGGGACAGGGGAGGAAAAACTGTTTTTT.